A single sample is the source of the 19 T cell receptor beta chains below, sequenced in a study of shared clonotypes between healthy human individuals. TCRdb keeps only in-frame clones here, not all; method: immunoSEQ multiplex PCR. The table shows approximately 1.4 million clones, with 95% to 99% occurring only once. Sequencing used naive CD4+ T cells sorted from blood. Subset described: CD45RA+ positively selected. The receptors were gathered from a man aged 25-45 years in good health.

The CDR3 nucleotides read TGCGCCAGCATGGAGACAGGGGGAGAAAAACTGTTTTTT. Translated, it gives CASMETGGEKLFF. This rearrangement joins TRBV5-1 to TRBJ1-4; 9 bases match TRBD1. V lost 6 bases, J lost 8 bases, and 5 bases stayed unmatched. Germline assignment: CDR1 SGHRS and CDR2 YFSETQ. The CDR3 extends over 13 amino acids.

V is TRBV6-1 and J is TRBJ2-7; D ambiguous. From germline, CDR1 is MNHNS and CDR2 SASEGT. V was cut by 0 bases and J by 6 bases, with 9 bases left in between. The CDR3 is made up of 13 amino acids. The CDR3 spells CASSEALRSEQYF. The CDR3 DNA is TGTGCCAGCAGTGAAGCGCTTCGGAGCGAGCAGTACTTC.

The V gene is TRBV5-1, the J gene TRBJ2-1; no clear D. The CDR3 spans 13 residues. The germline V and J ends were trimmed by 3 bases and 5 bases, with 9 bases remaining between them. The germline V gene has CDR1 SGHRS and CDR2 YFSETQ. CDR3 protein: CASSSQTNNEQFF. Written as DNA, the CDR3 is TGCGCCAGCAGCTCTCAGACAAACAATGAGCAGTTCTTC.

The chain joins TRBV28 to TRBJ2-7; 7 positions agree with TRBD1. Trimming cost V 7 bases and J 2 bases; bases outside gene matches: 8. The CDR3 has 14 residues. CDR1 is MDHEN and CDR2 is SYDVKM in the germline V gene. The CDR3 region has the DNA TGTGCCAGCATCCCGGGACAGATAACCTACGAGCAGTACTTC. It yields the protein CASIPGQITYEQYF.

The rearrangement uses TRBV7-6 and TRBJ2-7; TRBD2 matches 11 bases. The germline V gene has CDR1 SGHVS and CDR2 FNYEAQ. J gave up 3 bases and V 2 bases, and 12 bases lay outside the gene matches. The CDR3 length is 18 residues. The CDR3 region has the DNA TGTGCCAGCAGCTTAAATGTCCCTAGCGGGAGGACCTACTACGAGCAGTACTTC. Its translation is CASSLNVPSGRTYYEQYF.

The V and J genes are TRBV5-1 and TRBJ1-5; the D gene is possibly TRBD1 (5 bases). Trimming shortened V by 4 bases and J by 6 bases, and 23 bases separated the two germline ends. The germline V gene has CDR1 SGHRS and CDR2 YFSETQ. CDR3 size: 17 residues. CDR3 DNA: TGCGCCAGCAGCCTCCCTCCGGGACCCAAATCGGGTCAGCCCCAGCATTTT. Protein: CASSLPPGPKSGQPQHF.

The V gene is TRBV6-5, the J gene TRBJ2-7; weak D call: TRBD2 (6 bases). The CDR3 has 14 amino acids. CDR1 and CDR2 from the germline V gene are MNHEY and SVGAGI. V was trimmed by 2 bases and J by 12 bases, leaving 20 bases between them. This CDR3 is CASSYLGRLSRRYF. DNA of the CDR3: TGTGCCAGCAGTTACCTAGGGAGGCTGAGCCGGCGGTACTTC.

This chain links TRBV5-1 with TRBJ2-7, with D perhaps being TRBD1 or TRBD2 (6 bases each). The CDR3 length is 16 residues. V lost 0 bases to trimming and J lost 1 base, with 14 bases between them. Looked up from germline, CDR1 is SGHRS and CDR2 is YFSETQ. CDR3 amino acids: CASSLAEGGNSYEQYF. CDR3 nucleotides: TGCGCCAGCAGCTTGGCCGAGGGGGGAAATTCCTACGAGCAGTACTTC.

The V gene is TRBV27, the J gene TRBJ2-1; 8 bases are shared with TRBD2. With V trimmed by 2 bases and J by 7 bases, 10 bases remained unmatched. The germline V gene encodes CDR1 MNHEY and CDR2 SMNVEV (reference sequence). This CDR3 is built from 16 residues. CDR3 residues: CASSLLGLAGRNEQFF. In DNA, the CDR3 is TGTGCCAGCAGTTTACTAGGCCTAGCGGGTCGGAATGAGCAGTTCTTC.

With regard to this clone: At one boundary the junction diverges from the germline segment, which might be a read error. The V call is TRBV11-2, the J call TRBJ2-4, with a possible D match to TRBD2 (6 bases). The CDR3 loop spans 13 amino acids. Germline V gives CDR1 SGHAT, CDR2 FQNNGV. The CDR3 loop is CASSFAPASNGSF. CDR3 nucleotide sequence: TGTGCCAGCAGCTTCGCCCCTGCTAGTAACGGGAGCTTC.

The count of this clone is one. V and J are TRBV15 and TRBJ2-2; 7 bases are shared with TRBD1. The CDR3 has 17 amino acids. V was clipped by 1 base and J by 3 bases; unmatched bases: 8. Germline V lookup: CDR1 LNHNV, CDR2 YYDKDF (reference sequence). This CDR3 is CATSRGRKQGHTGELFF. The CDR3 bases are TGTGCCACCAGCAGAGGCCGTAAACAGGGGCACACCGGGGAGCTGTTTTTT. Complete variable domain (other parts from reference TRBV15 and TRBJ2-2): DAMVIQNPRYQVTQFGKPVTLSCSQTLNHNVMYWYQQKSSQAPKLLFHYYDKDFNNEADTPDNFQSRRPNTSFCFLDIRSPGLGDTAMYLCATSRGRKQGHTGELFFGEGSRLTVL.

The chain joins TRBV11-2 to TRBJ2-3, with 9 bases aligning to TRBD2. CDR1 SGHAT and CDR2 FQNNGV come from the germline V gene. The J segment lost 2 bases and the V segment lost 5 bases, leaving 8 bases of the junction unmatched. The CDR3 sequence is 16 residues long. The CDR3 protein is CASSHLTSGNTDTQYF. In DNA form, the CDR3 reads TGTGCCAGCAGCCACTTGACTAGCGGCAACACAGATACGCAGTATTTT.

J is TRBJ1-2 and V is TRBV6-5; unclear D gene. This CDR3 contains 12 residues. V was clipped by 6 bases and J by 2 bases, with 7 bases between them. The germline V gene encodes CDR1 MNHEY and CDR2 SVGAGI. The CDR3 DNA sequence: TGTGCCAGCAGAGCCCCGAACTATGGCTACACCTTC. Protein: CASRAPNYGYTF.

The chain employs TRBV6-5 and TRBJ2-5; D may be TRBD1 or TRBD2 (5 bases each). Per the germline V gene, CDR1 is MNHEY and CDR2 is SVGAGI. The CDR3 consists of 16 residues. The germline V and J ends were trimmed by 0 bases and 4 bases, with 15 bases remaining between them. The chain's CDR3 is CASSYSISDGGETQYF. The CDR3 nucleotides are TGTGCCAGCAGTTACTCGATTTCCGATGGGGGAGAGACCCAGTACTTC.

V gene TRBV18 combines with J gene TRBJ2-1; 8 bases line up with TRBD2. The CDR3 has 16 amino acids. With 3 bases clipped from V and 13 bases from J, the junction kept 17 bases outside the gene matches. Germline V gene data show CDR1 as KGHSH and CDR2 as LQKENI. The CDR3 coding sequence is TGTGCCAGCTCACCCGAGACTAGCGCTATGGGTACAAAACAGTTCTTC. Amino acid sequence: CASSPETSAMGTKQFF.

The chain combines TRBV10-3 with TRBJ1-5, with D unclear. V was cut by 4 bases and J by 4 bases, with 14 bases left in between. This CDR3 is built from 15 residues. Per germline, CDR1 ENHRY and CDR2 SYGVKD. CDR3 nucleotides: TGTGCCATCAGTGTAGACCCAACGGGGAATCAGCCCCAGCATTTT. Translating it yields CAISVDPTGNQPQHF.

This sequence joins TRBV5-1 and TRBJ2-3; D remains unclear. V lost 0 bases, J lost 0 bases, and 8 bases lay in between. The CDR3 sequence is 15 residues long. CDR1 is SGHRS and CDR2 is YFSETQ in the germline V gene. CDR3 nucleotide sequence: TGCGCCAGCAGCTTGGACTCCTCAAGCACAGATACGCAGTATTTT. Its protein product is CASSLDSSSTDTQYF.

The chain employs TRBV7-9 and TRBJ2-7; 10 bases line up with TRBD2. The trim removed 5 bases at V and 7 bases at J, leaving 8 bases unmatched. CDR1 and CDR2 from the germline V gene are SEHNR and FQNEAQ (reference sequence). The CDR3 has 14 residues. This chain's CDR3 is CASSEAGGPVEQYF. CDR3 nucleotides: TGTGCCAGCAGCGAAGCGGGAGGGCCGGTGGAGCAGTACTTC.

The V and J genes are TRBV9 and TRBJ2-1; 7 bases are a match to TRBD1. Germline CDR1 reads SGDLS; CDR2 reads YYNGEE. The CDR3 is made up of 13 amino acids. With 2 bases clipped from V and 6 bases from J, the junction kept 2 bases outside the gene matches. The CDR3 sequence is CASSVSGGNEQFF. CDR3 nucleotides: TGTGCCAGCAGCGTTTCAGGGGGCAATGAGCAGTTCTTC.